These T cell receptor beta chains were read from a single sample in a study of T cells in localized non-small cell lung cancer. Profiled with immunoSEQ multiplex PCR; TCRdb holds only in-frame clones, not every one. The repertoire has about 3,300 clones, about 29% of them found once; the top ten carry approximately 9%. The sequencing here drew on normal lung tissue next to the tumor, taken before any cancer treatment. The source of these receptors is a woman aged 35 to 75 with stage I lung adenocarcinoma. CDR3s include the opening cysteine and the closing phenylalanine or tryptophan. A D gene is named only where the DNA matches it firmly. A clone size is listed for some rows: how often the clone was seen (once, few, many), or a class if it is expanded.

CASSPVFSTRDNSPLHF	TGTGCCAGCTCACCGGTTTTTTCGACCAGGGACAATTCACCCCTCCACTTT	TRBV18	TRBJ1-6	.	.
CASSLPSGAAGELFF	TGCGCCAGCAGCCTTCCTAGCGGAGCTGCTGGGGAGCTGTTTTTT	TRBV4-1	TRBJ2-2	few	TRBD2
CASSFGIGNTEAFF	TGTGCCAGCAGCTTCGGGATCGGGAACACTGAAGCTTTCTTT	TRBV11-3	TRBJ1-1	medium-sized	.
CASSIGEAMMSGANVLTF	TGTGCCAGTAGTATAGGCGAGGCCATGATGTCTGGGGCCAACGTCCTGACTTTC	TRBV19	TRBJ2-6	few	.
CASSISHSGDPVGEQYF	TGTGCCAGTAGTATATCTCACAGCGGGGACCCGGTGGGGGAGCAGTACTTC	TRBV19	TRBJ2-7	.	TRBD2
CASSTGTRYSAGELFF	TGTGCCAGCAGCACCGGGACTAGGTATTCGGCCGGGGAGCTGTTTTTT	TRBV11-3	TRBJ2-2	.	TRBD2
CASTLRGGAAQETQYF	TGTGCCAGCACCCTGAGAGGGGGCGCTGCCCAAGAGACCCAGTACTTC	TRBV11-3	TRBJ2-5	.	TRBD1
CASSRQGGSRADEQYF	TGTGCCAGTAGTCGCCAAGGCGGGAGCAGGGCGGACGAGCAGTACTTC	TRBV19	TRBJ2-7	.	TRBD2
CASSLGSGLYNNEQFF	TGCGCCAGCAGCTTGGGGAGTGGACTCTACAACAATGAGCAGTTCTTC	TRBV5-1	TRBJ2-1	.	.
CASSLGGWDRSYGYTF	TGTGCCAGCAGCTTGGGGGGCTGGGATAGGAGCTATGGCTACACCTTC	TRBV11-3	TRBJ1-2	medium-sized	.
CASSLGPQGAGNTIYF	TGCGCCAGCAGCTTGGGGCCTCAGGGTGCTGGAAACACCATATATTTT	TRBV5-1	TRBJ1-3	few	.